Below are 18 T cell receptor beta chains sequenced from a single sample in a study of PD-1 blockade in classical Hodgkin lymphoma. Libraries were prepared by immunoSEQ multiplex PCR; TCRdb keeps only in-frame clonotypes and omits some of them. Of around 91,000 clones detected, roughly 81% appear once; the ten largest clones hold roughly 16%. Exposure to brentuximab vedotin varied, and each patient had relapsed following autologous stem cell transplantation. Material: peripheral blood mononuclear cells (PBMCs), obtained before the second cycle of nivolumab. The receptors shown here come from a human donor with classical Hodgkin lymphoma.

The chain combines TRBV5-1 with TRBJ1-1; D remains ambiguous. This CDR3 is built from 16 residues. V was shortened by 0 bases and J by 0 bases, with 12 bases between the two germline ends. CDR1 is SGHRS and CDR2 is YFSETQ in the germline V gene. The CDR3 is CASSLEAGSVNTEAFF. CDR3 nucleotides: TGCGCCAGCAGCTTGGAGGCAGGTAGCGTGAACACTGAAGCTTTCTTT.

The J gene is TRBJ2-3, the V gene TRBV2; D is tentatively TRBD1 or TRBD2 (7 bases each). Trimming took 5 bases from V and 4 from J, leaving 13 bases between them. Germline V lookup: CDR1 SNHLY, CDR2 FYNNEI. CDR3 length: 14 amino acids. The CDR3 is CASSPQGGADTQYF. In DNA form, the CDR3 reads TGTGCCAGCAGTCCCCAGGGGGGGGCAGATACGCAGTATTTT.

The count of this clone is one. The chain is built from TRBV28 and TRBJ2-1; TRBD2 agrees at 12 bases. The CDR3 contains 17 residues. Germline values: CDR1 MDHEN, CDR2 SYDVKM. V was pared by 3 bases and J by 8 bases, with 11 bases of the junction left unmatched. In nucleotides, the CDR3 is TGTGCCAGCAGTTTGGGGCTGACTAGCGGGAGTTTTGATGAGCAGTTCTTC. It specifies CASSLGLTSGSFDEQFF.

This clone was counted a few times. The chain has TRBV11-1 and TRBJ2-7; D gene ambiguous. The CDR3 extends over 14 amino acids. The V gene's germline CDR1 is SGHAT and CDR2 FQDESV (reference sequence). The germline V and J ends were trimmed by 4 bases and 2 bases, with 12 bases remaining between them. The CDR3 loop is CASSSATAPYEQYF. The CDR3 DNA follows: TGTGCCAGCAGCTCGGCGACCGCCCCCTACGAGCAGTACTTC.

This clone was seen a handful of times. The chain has TRBV7-9 and TRBJ2-7; D perhaps matches TRBD2 (5 bases). This CDR3 contains 18 residues. Trimming pared 2 bases from V and 2 bases from J, leaving 22 bases between. Germline V gene data show CDR1 as SEHNR and CDR2 as FQNEAQ (reference sequence). The CDR3 is CASSLPGIPTISPYEQYF. Here the CDR3 DNA reads TGTGCCAGCAGCTTACCCGGGATCCCGACCATTTCCCCCTACGAGCAGTACTTC. Using reference TRBV7-9 and TRBJ2-7 for the parts outside the CDR3, the full variable domain is DTGVSQNPRHKITKRGQNVTFRCDPISEHNRLYWYRQTLGQGPEFLTYFQNEAQLEKSRLLSDRFSAERPKGSFSTLEIQRTEQGDSAMYLCASSLPGIPTISPYEQYFGPGTRLTVT.

V is TRBV6-5 and J is TRBJ2-7; 8 nucleotides line up with TRBD2. This CDR3 comprises 15 residues. The J segment lost 7 bases and the V segment lost 6 bases, leaving 14 bases of the junction unmatched. CDR1 and CDR2 from the germline V gene are MNHEY and SVGAGI. The CDR3 bases are TGTGCCAGCAGCTCGGGGGCGGGAGGATTGTGGGAGCAGTACTTC. This gives the protein CASSSGAGGLWEQYF.

A single count supports this clone. This chain connects TRBV15 to TRBJ2-7, with unresolved D. CDR1 is LNHNV and CDR2 is YYDKDF in the germline V gene (reference sequence). The CDR3 covers 15 residues. The germline V and J ends were trimmed by 4 bases and 0 bases, with 13 bases remaining between them. The DNA of the CDR3 is TGTGCCACCAGCATCGACCCTAGGAGCTCCTACGAGCAGTACTTC. It is translated as CATSIDPRSSYEQYF.

The chain has TRBV19 and TRBJ1-4; no firm D call. The V end was cut by 5 bases, the J end by 5 bases, with 15 bases between. CDR1 is LNHDA and CDR2 is SQIVND in the germline V gene (reference sequence). CDR3 length: 15 amino acids. The CDR3 reads CASSPSLGINEKLFF. The CDR3 DNA reads as TGTGCCAGTAGTCCGTCTCTAGGGATAAATGAAAAACTGTTTTTT.

The V call is TRBV14, the J call TRBJ2-5; possible D gene TRBD1, 6 bases. Germline-derived CDR1 and CDR2 are SGHDN and FVKESK. V lost 0 bases and J lost 9, with 11 bases in between. The CDR3 is 13 residues long. The CDR3 loop is CASSQDLRGSQYF. CDR3 bases: TGTGCCAGCAGCCAAGATCTGAGGGGGTCCCAGTACTTC.

This clone was counted once. The rearrangement joins TRBV5-4 to TRBJ2-3, with TRBD2 identical over 10 bases. The V and J ends lost 5 bases and 1 base, in that order; junction bases with no gene match: 7. The CDR3 is 16 residues long. Germline V gene sequence: CDR1 SGHNT, CDR2 YYREEE (reference sequence). CDR3 in amino acids: CASSHGTSARTDTQYF. In nucleotides, the CDR3 is TGTGCCAGCAGTCACGGGACTAGCGCCCGCACAGATACGCAGTATTTT. Full variable domain (remainder filled in from reference TRBV5-4 and TRBJ2-3): ETGVTQSPTHLIKTRGQQVTLRCSSQSGHNTVSWYQQALGQGPQFIFQYYREEENGRGNFPPRFSGLQFPNYSSELNVNALELDDSALYLCASSHGTSARTDTQYFGPGTRLTVL.

The sample holds a few counts of this clone. The V call is TRBV6-1, the J call TRBJ1-1; no clear D. This CDR3 is built from 13 residues. CDR1 is MNHNS and CDR2 is SASEGT in the germline V gene. V lost 1 base to trimming and J lost 5 bases, with 8 bases between them. CDR3 region: CASSEGRGTEAFF. In DNA form, the CDR3 reads TGTGCCAGCAGTGAAGGTAGAGGGACTGAAGCTTTCTTT.

CDR3 loop: CASSFPSRQDTQYF. DNA of the CDR3: TGCGCCAGCAGCTTCCCCTCAAGACAGGATACGCAGTATTTT. The V call is TRBV5-1, the J call TRBJ2-3; D is perhaps TRBD1 (5 bases). CDR3 size: 14 residues. V lost 2 bases to trimming and J lost 6 bases, with 13 bases between them. Germline-derived CDR1 and CDR2 are SGHRS and YFSETQ.

The chain joins TRBV2 to TRBJ1-3; 9 nucleotides align to TRBD1. The trim removed 8 bases at V and 3 bases at J, leaving 5 bases unmatched. Germline lookup yields CDR1 SNHLY and CDR2 FYNNEI. The CDR3 loop spans 14 amino acids. The CDR3 loop reads CASGDRAGGNTIYF. In DNA form, the CDR3 reads TGTGCCAGCGGGGACAGGGCTGGTGGAAACACCATATATTTT.

The J gene is TRBJ2-5, the V gene TRBV19, with 10 bases that match TRBD2. CDR1 and CDR2 from the germline V gene are LNHDA and SQIVND (reference sequence). V gave up 1 base and J gave up 5 bases; unmatched junction bases: 4. The CDR3 runs 15 residues. The CDR3 DNA sequence: TGTGCCAGTAGTATAGCTAGCGGGAGCTTGGAGACCCAGTACTTC. Its protein product is CASSIASGSLETQYF.

This clone has a single count. J is TRBJ2-7 and V is TRBV5-1, with TRBD2 matching 9 bases. The J segment lost 4 bases and the V segment lost 5 bases, leaving 7 bases of the junction unmatched. CDR1 is SGHRS and CDR2 is YFSETQ in the germline V gene. This CDR3 has 14 residues. The CDR3 spells CASSLSGRVYEQYF. CDR3 DNA sequence: TGCGCCAGCAGTCTTAGCGGGAGAGTGTACGAGCAGTACTTC. The full variable domain, completed using reference TRBV5-1 and TRBJ2-7, is KAGVTQTPRYLIKTRGQQVTLSCSPISGHRSVSWYQQTPGQGLQFLFEYFSETQRNKGNFPGRFSGRQFSNSRSEMNVSTLELGDSALYLCASSLSGRVYEQYFGPGTRLTVT.

This chain connects TRBV4-1 to TRBJ2-5, with TRBD2 identical over 8 bases. Germline assignment: CDR1 MGHRA and CDR2 YSYEKL. Trimming cost V 2 bases and J 5 bases; bases outside gene matches: 4. The CDR3 spans 14 residues. The CDR3 here is CASSQPGGAETQYF. For the CDR3, the DNA is TGCGCCAGCAGCCAACCGGGGGGGGCTGAGACCCAGTACTTC.

V is TRBV5-6 and J is TRBJ2-3; 7 nucleotides match TRBD1. Trimming took 7 bases from V and 3 from J; bases not matched to a gene: 5. Germline-derived CDR1 and CDR2 are SGHDT and YYEEEE. This CDR3 is 13 amino acids long. CDR3 nucleotide sequence: TGTGCCAGCCGACTCAGGGGGACAGATACGCAGTATTTT. Translation gives CASRLRGTDTQYF.

This chain joins TRBV7-9 and TRBJ2-2; 9 bases match TRBD2. Germline V lookup: CDR1 SEHNR, CDR2 FQNEAQ (reference sequence). Trimming cost V 5 bases and J 5 bases; bases outside gene matches: 15. CDR3 length: 18 residues. CDR3 loop: CASSQVGASGMRTGELFF. The CDR3 region has the DNA TGTGCCAGCAGCCAAGTAGGGGCTAGCGGGATGAGGACCGGGGAGCTGTTTTTT.